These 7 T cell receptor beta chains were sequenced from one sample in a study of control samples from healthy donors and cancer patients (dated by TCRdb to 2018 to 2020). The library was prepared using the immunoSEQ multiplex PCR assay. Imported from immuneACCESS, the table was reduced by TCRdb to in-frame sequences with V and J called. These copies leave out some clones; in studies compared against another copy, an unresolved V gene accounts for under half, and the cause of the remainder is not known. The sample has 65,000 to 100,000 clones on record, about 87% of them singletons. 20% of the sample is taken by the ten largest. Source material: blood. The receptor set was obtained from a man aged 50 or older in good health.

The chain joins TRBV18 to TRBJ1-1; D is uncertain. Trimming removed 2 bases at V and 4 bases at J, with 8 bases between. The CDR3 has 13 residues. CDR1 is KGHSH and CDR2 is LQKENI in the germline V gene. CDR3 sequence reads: CASSPGRSTEAFF. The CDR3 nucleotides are TGTGCCAGCTCACCAGGAAGATCCACTGAAGCTTTCTTT.

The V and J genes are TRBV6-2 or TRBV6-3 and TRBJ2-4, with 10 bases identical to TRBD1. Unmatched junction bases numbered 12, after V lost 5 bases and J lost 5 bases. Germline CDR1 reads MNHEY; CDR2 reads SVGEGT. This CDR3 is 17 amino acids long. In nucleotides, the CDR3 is TGTGCCAGCAGTCTATATTCGCTGACAGGGGGCGAAAACATTCAGTACTTC. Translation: CASSLYSLTGGENIQYF.

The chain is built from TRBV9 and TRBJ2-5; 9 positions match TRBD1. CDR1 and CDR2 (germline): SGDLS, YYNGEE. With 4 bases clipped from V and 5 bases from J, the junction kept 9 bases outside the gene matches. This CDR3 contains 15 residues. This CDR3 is CASSPRTGELETQYF. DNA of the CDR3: TGTGCCAGCAGCCCCCGGACAGGGGAACTCGAGACCCAGTACTTC.

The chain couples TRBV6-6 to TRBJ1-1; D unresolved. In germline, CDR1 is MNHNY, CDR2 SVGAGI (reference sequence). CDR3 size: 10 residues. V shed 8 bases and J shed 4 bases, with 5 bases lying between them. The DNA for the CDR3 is TGTGCCAGCCGGTTCACTGAAGCTTTCTTT. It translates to CASRFTEAFF.

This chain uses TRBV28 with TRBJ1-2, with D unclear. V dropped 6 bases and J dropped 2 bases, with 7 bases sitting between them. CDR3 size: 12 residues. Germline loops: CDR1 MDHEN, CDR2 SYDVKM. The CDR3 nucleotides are TGTGCCAGCAGACAAGAGAACTATGGCTACACCTTC. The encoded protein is CASRQENYGYTF.

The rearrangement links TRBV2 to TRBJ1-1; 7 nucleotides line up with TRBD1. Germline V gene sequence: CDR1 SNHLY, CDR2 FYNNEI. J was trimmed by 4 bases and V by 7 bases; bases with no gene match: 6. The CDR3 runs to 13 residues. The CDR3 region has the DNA TGTGCCAGCACGACAGGGTTTGCCACTGAAGCTTTCTTT. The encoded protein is CASTTGFATEAFF.

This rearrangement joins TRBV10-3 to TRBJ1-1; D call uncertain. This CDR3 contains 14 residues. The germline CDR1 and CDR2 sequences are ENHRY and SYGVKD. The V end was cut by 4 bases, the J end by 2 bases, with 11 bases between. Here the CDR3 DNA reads TGTGCCATCAGTGGGCGTAGTTTCAACACTGAAGCTTTCTTT. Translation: CAISGRSFNTEAFF.